This T cell receptor (beta chain) was identified in a study of post-analysis software for immune sequencing data. The V gene end was trimmed by 6 bases and the J gene end by 8 bases; junction bases not matched to a gene: 6. The CDR3 runs 12 residues. Germline CDR1 is SQVTM and CDR2 is ANQGSEA. This clonotype showed up just a few times. As yet, its antigen is unknown. Findings and limits, study-wide: Compared with controls, patients had more of 4 to 6 TRBV segments, including TRBV5-6, TRBV5-1 and TRBV20-1.

Unique molecular identifiers tagged the TCR beta cDNA libraries. TCRdb reprocessed the PCR reads with MiXCR, giving one entry per CDR3 protein. The sample consists of hundreds of thousands of distinct CDR3 sequences, around 27% of them appearing once. The sequencing sample was made of blood. V usage is TRBV29-1 and J usage is TRBJ2-1, with TRBD1 identical over 8 bases. The source is a girl between 5 and 17 years old with multiple sclerosis. The CDR3: CSVGGQVDEQFF. The DNA of the CDR3 is TGCAGCGTGGGGGGACAGGTCGATGAGCAGTTCTTC.